A single sample is the source of the 27 T cell receptor beta chains below, sequenced in a study of T cell changes during pregnancy in multiple sclerosis. Profiled with immunoSEQ multiplex PCR; TCRdb holds only in-frame clones, not every one. There are about 21,000 clones in the sample; approximately 90% occur only once, and 7% lies in the top ten. The sample here was CD8+ T cells from peripheral blood mononuclear cells, taken in the third trimester of pregnancy. The receptors come from a female donor in good health, enrolled as a control in a pregnancy study.

The genes are TRBV2 and TRBJ2-3, with a weak D call TRBD2 (5 bases). V was cut by 11 bases and J by 1 base, with 13 bases left in between. The CDR3 consists of 13 residues. Per the germline V gene, CDR1 is SNHLY and CDR2 is FYNNEI. CDR3 amino acids: CAVRADRTDTQYF. The CDR3 DNA reads TGTGCCGTCCGAGCGGATCGCACAGATACGCAGTATTTT.

A few counts support this clone. The chain employs TRBV15 and TRBJ1-2; a possible D gene is TRBD1 (6 bases). V lost 1 base and J 6 bases, leaving 12 bases between the germline ends. CDR1 is LNHNV, CDR2 YYDKDF, per germline (reference sequence). The CDR3 extends over 14 amino acids. CDR3 coding DNA: TGTGCCACCAGCAGAGCAGGGGTAACGGATGGCTACACCTTC. Translating it yields CATSRAGVTDGYTF.

The chain links TRBV6-4 to TRBJ2-3; 14 nucleotides line up with TRBD2. Per germline, CDR1 MRHNA and CDR2 SNTAGT. CDR3 length: 17 residues. The V segment lost 0 bases and the J segment 4 bases; nucleotides outside the gene matches: 3. CDR3 protein: CASSDSSTSGGADTQYF. In DNA form, the CDR3 reads TGTGCCAGCAGTGACTCTTCGACTAGCGGGGGGGCAGATACGCAGTATTTT.

CDR3 region: CASSLGTGRNEQFF. CDR3 coding DNA: TGTGCCAGCAGTCTAGGGACAGGGAGGAATGAGCAGTTCTTC. V gene TRBV27 combines with J gene TRBJ2-1; 9 bases are a match to TRBD1. This CDR3 has 14 amino acids. The germline V gene has CDR1 MNHEY and CDR2 SMNVEV (reference sequence). J gave up 7 bases and V 5 bases, and 6 bases lay outside the gene matches.

This chain links TRBV19 with TRBJ2-7, with 10 bases that match TRBD1. CDR1 and CDR2 from the germline V gene are LNHDA and SQIVND (reference sequence). The CDR3 contains 15 residues. The V and J ends lost 5 bases and 2 bases, in that order; junction bases with no gene match: 6. CDR3 protein: CASSVGQGSPYEQYF. The CDR3 nucleotides read TGTGCCAGTAGTGTGGGACAGGGGTCCCCCTACGAGCAGTACTTC.

The J gene is TRBJ1-1, the V gene TRBV29-1; maybe TRBD1 (6 bases). CDR3 length: 12 residues. The V end lost 7 bases, the J end lost 5 bases, and 14 bases lay between the germline ends. Germline V CDR1 and CDR2: SQVTM, ANQGSEA. The CDR3 spells CSGLGGGTEAFF. The DNA for the CDR3 is TGCAGCGGCCTAGGGGGAGGGACTGAAGCTTTCTTT. Full variable domain (outside the CDR3, taken from reference TRBV29-1 and TRBJ1-1): SAVISQKPSRDICQRGTSLTIQCQVDSQVTMMFWYRQQPGQSLTLIATANQGSEATYESGFVIDKFPISRPNLTFSTLTVSNMSPEDSSIYLCSGLGGGTEAFFGQGTRLTVV.

The sample holds a few counts of this clone. J is TRBJ2-7 and V is TRBV6-5; TRBD2 agrees at 14 bases. This CDR3 comprises 14 residues. CDR1 is MNHEY, CDR2 SVGAGI, per germline. The ends lost 6 bases at V and 7 bases at J; junction bases unmatched: 5. The CDR3 DNA sequence: TGTGCCAGCAGCCCGTGGACTAGCGGGAGGGAGCAGTACTTC. Protein product: CASSPWTSGREQYF.

This clone was picked up one time. The rearrangement links TRBV9 to TRBJ2-1; TRBD2 agrees at 13 bases. Germline V CDR1 and CDR2: SGDLS, YYNGEE. Unmatched junction bases numbered 4, after V lost 4 bases and J lost 3 bases. This CDR3 comprises 16 residues. The CDR3 sequence: CASSPRLAGGYNEQFF. The DNA for the CDR3 is TGTGCCAGCAGCCCCCGACTAGCGGGGGGCTACAATGAGCAGTTCTTC.

The chain couples TRBV15 to TRBJ2-7, with 7 nucleotides matching TRBD2. The length of the CDR3 is 15 residues. Germline assignment: CDR1 LNHNV and CDR2 YYDKDF (reference sequence). The ends lost 1 base at V and 5 bases at J; junction bases unmatched: 8. The CDR3 DNA reads TGTGCCACCAGCAGAGTTCCGGGAGGATCTAACGAGCAGTACTTC. This gives the protein CATSRVPGGSNEQYF.

This clone was detected a few times. The J gene is TRBJ2-1, the V gene TRBV7-6; 7 bases are shared with TRBD1. V shed 2 bases and J 6 bases; nucleotides not matched to a gene: 13. Germline-derived CDR1 and CDR2 are SGHVS and FNYEAQ. The CDR3 length is 17 residues. CDR3 DNA sequence: TGTGCCAGCAGCTTAAGGCCTGACAGGGCGGTTGCCAATGAGCAGTTCTTC. Translation gives CASSLRPDRAVANEQFF.

The V gene is TRBV18, the J gene TRBJ2-2, with TRBD2 identical over 8 bases. Per germline, CDR1 KGHSH and CDR2 LQKENI. The CDR3 consists of 17 residues. Trimming took 6 bases from V and 3 from J; bases not matched to a gene: 12. CDR3 sequence: CASSHDGLAGYTGELFF. CDR3 DNA: TGTGCCAGCTCCCACGACGGCCTAGCGGGTTACACCGGGGAGCTGTTTTTT.

CDR3 sequence: CASSQGGSSAKNIQYF. The DNA for the CDR3 is TGCGCCAGCAGTCAGGGAGGGTCTTCGGCCAAAAACATTCAGTACTTC. The chain is built from TRBV23-1 and TRBJ2-4, with TRBD2 identical over 7 bases. TRBV23-1 carries the ORF label, with uncertain function. J lost 1 base, V lost 3 bases, and 6 bases had no gene match. The CDR3 has 16 amino acids.

The rearrangement uses TRBV30 and TRBJ2-7; D uncertain. V shed 2 bases and J shed 0 bases, with 8 bases lying between them. Germline loops: CDR1 GTSNPN, CDR2 SVGIG (reference sequence). The CDR3 runs to 13 residues. In DNA, the CDR3 is TGTGCCTGGAGTTTGATGGCCTCCTACGAGCAGTACTTC. Protein: CAWSLMASYEQYF.

This clone appeared a single time. This chain uses TRBV28 with TRBJ2-5; 11 nucleotides align to TRBD2. V dropped 3 bases and J dropped 2; count of bases not matched to a gene: 5. CDR1 and CDR2 (germline): MDHEN, SYDVKM. The CDR3 is made up of 16 amino acids. CDR3 loop: CASSFSGRALQETQYF. Here the CDR3 DNA reads TGTGCCAGCAGTTTTAGCGGGAGGGCCCTTCAAGAGACCCAGTACTTC.

This chain links TRBV9 with TRBJ2-1; tentative D call: TRBD2 (6 bases). V was pared by 7 bases and J by 5 bases, with 22 bases between. This CDR3 has 16 amino acids. Germline loops: CDR1 SGDLS, CDR2 YYNGEE. The CDR3 DNA follows: TGTGCCAGCGGGACTGAGGGTTTCGAACCGAACAATGAGCAGTTCTTC. Its protein product is CASGTEGFEPNNEQFF.

The chain couples TRBV5-5 to TRBJ1-2; the match to TRBD1 covers 8 bases. The J segment lost 8 bases and the V segment lost 2 bases, leaving 8 bases of the junction unmatched. The CDR3 runs 14 residues. Germline assignment: CDR1 SGHKS and CDR2 YYEKEE (reference sequence). CDR3 nucleotides: TGTGCCAGCAGCTTTGCAGGGGGCTCAGTCGGCTACACCTTC. As protein: CASSFAGGSVGYTF.

V is TRBV5-4 and J is TRBJ2-2, with TRBD2 as a possible D gene (6 bases). CDR1 is SGHNT and CDR2 is YYREEE in the germline V gene (reference sequence). Deletions cut 2 bases from V and 6 bases from J, with 14 bases between. This CDR3 is built from 15 residues. CDR3 in amino acids: CASSFFGSPAGELFF. The CDR3 DNA follows: TGTGCCAGCAGCTTTTTCGGGAGTCCGGCCGGGGAGCTGTTTTTT.

V and J are TRBV6-5 and TRBJ2-5, with a weak D call TRBD2 (6 bases). Trimming shortened V by 6 bases and J by 5 bases, and 16 bases separated the two germline ends. CDR1 and CDR2 from the germline V gene are MNHEY and SVGAGI. The CDR3 covers 14 residues. CDR3 region: CASSPGEGPETQYF. The CDR3 bases are TGTGCCAGCAGCCCGGGAGAGGGCCCGGAGACCCAGTACTTC.

This chain links TRBV19 with TRBJ1-5; no clear D. The V end lost 7 bases, the J end lost 7 bases, and 11 bases lay between the germline ends. The germline CDR1 and CDR2 sequences are LNHDA and SQIVND (reference sequence). The CDR3 contains 12 residues. The CDR3 DNA is TGTGCCAGTACCCTAAGAGGCCAGCCCCAGCATTTT. As protein: CASTLRGQPQHF.

The genes are TRBV27 and TRBJ2-3; 9 nucleotides agree with TRBD1. Looked up from germline, CDR1 is MNHEY and CDR2 is SMNVEV (reference sequence). J was trimmed by 6 bases and V by 7 bases; bases with no gene match: 11. The CDR3 contains 15 residues. The CDR3 here is CASIRQGGIRDTQYF. CDR3 in DNA: TGTGCCAGCATACGACAGGGGGGAATCAGGGATACGCAGTATTTT.

The DNA of the CDR3 is TGTGCCAGCAGTGTATTTACACCTGGGGGGGCTGGAAACACCATATATTTT. Amino acid sequence: CASSVFTPGGAGNTIYF. The chain joins TRBV27 to TRBJ1-3; D is possibly TRBD1 (5 bases). This CDR3 contains 17 residues. Germline assignment: CDR1 MNHEY and CDR2 SMNVEV (reference sequence). V lost 5 bases and J lost 2, with 19 bases in between.

This sequence joins TRBV7-8 and TRBJ2-1, with TRBD2 matching over 8 bases. This CDR3 contains 16 residues. V trimming: 5 bases; J trimming: 0 bases; junction bases outside the gene matches: 6. Germline V gene data show CDR1 as SGHVS and CDR2 as FQNEAQ. CDR3 DNA: TGTGCCAGCAGCCAGTTTGGGACTAGCTCCTACAATGAGCAGTTCTTC. It translates to CASSQFGTSSYNEQFF.

This clone was counted once. The gene calls are TRBV7-9 and TRBJ2-7, with D uncertain. Trimming stripped 3 bases from V and 0 bases from J, with 6 bases between. The CDR3 loop spans 13 amino acids. Germline V gene sequence: CDR1 SEHNR, CDR2 FQNEAQ (reference sequence). The CDR3 here is CASSLGRSYEQYF. The CDR3 DNA sequence: TGTGCCAGCAGCTTGGGCCGCTCCTACGAGCAGTACTTC.

The chain carries TRBV7-6 and TRBJ2-7; TRBD2 matches 8 bases. This CDR3 region has 14 residues. The germline V gene encodes CDR1 SGHVS and CDR2 FNYEAQ. V lost 1 base, J lost 6 bases, and 5 bases stayed unmatched. CDR3 protein: CASSLGGTRGEQYF. DNA of the CDR3: TGTGCCAGCAGCTTAGGAGGGACTAGGGGCGAGCAGTACTTC.

As regards this clone: Other DNA sequences from this sample encode an identical CDR3 as well. V and J are TRBV7-9 and TRBJ2-1; D possibly corresponds to TRBD2 (5 bases). V was shortened by 1 base and J by 7 bases, with 8 bases between the two germline ends. In germline, CDR1 is SEHNR, CDR2 FQNEAQ (reference sequence). The CDR3 contains 13 residues. The CDR3 spells CASSLGGRNEQFF. CDR3 sequence (DNA): TGTGCCAGCAGCTTAGGCGGGCGGAATGAGCAGTTCTTC.

The rearrangement joins TRBV6-5 to TRBJ2-1, with a weak D call TRBD1 (6 bases). Trimming shortened V by 5 bases and J by 4 bases, and 15 bases separated the two germline ends. This CDR3 has 15 amino acids. Germline V gives CDR1 MNHEY, CDR2 SVGAGI. This CDR3 is CASSATGTLYNEQFF. Written as DNA, the CDR3 is TGTGCCAGCAGTGCCACCGGGACACTATACAATGAGCAGTTCTTC.

This clone was counted a single time. The chain employs TRBV6-6 and TRBJ1-5; 7 nucleotides match TRBD1. The CDR3 has 15 amino acids. The V gene end was trimmed by 6 bases and the J gene end by 3 bases; junction bases not matched to a gene: 8. Germline V gene sequence: CDR1 MNHNY, CDR2 SVGAGI (reference sequence). CDR3: CASSQDRSLNQPQHF. As DNA, the CDR3 is TGTGCCAGCAGCCAGGACAGGTCGCTCAATCAGCCCCAGCATTTT.